The 22 T cell receptor beta chains listed next were all sequenced from one sample in a study of STAT5B mutations in CD4+ large granular lymphocyte leukemia. Data came from immunoSEQ multiplex PCR; TCRdb stores just in-frame clones and leaves some out. The repertoire holds around 38,000 clones, about 90% seen once, with about 3.2% in the top ten. Input material: CD4+ T cells from blood buffy coats. These TCRs come from a human donor in good health.

This sequence joins TRBV5-1 and TRBJ2-1; 8 nucleotides align to TRBD2. V was clipped by 0 bases and J by 6 bases; unmatched bases: 5. CDR3 length: 15 residues. Germline assignment: CDR1 SGHRS and CDR2 YFSETQ. DNA for the CDR3: TGCGCCAGCAGCTTGGGTCCTAGCGGGCTCAATGAGCAGTTCTTC. It yields the protein CASSLGPSGLNEQFF.

The genes are TRBV5-6 and TRBJ2-1; 12 positions match TRBD2. Unmatched junction bases numbered 7, after V lost 4 bases and J lost 5 bases. The CDR3 spans 16 residues. Germline V gives CDR1 SGHDT, CDR2 YYEEEE. The DNA of the CDR3 is TGTGCCAGCAGCGAACTCGGACTAGCGGGGAACAATGAGCAGTTCTTC. Protein: CASSELGLAGNNEQFF. The whole variable domain, remainder taken from reference TRBV5-6 and TRBJ2-1, is DAGVTQSPTHLIKTRGQQVTLRCSPKSGHDTVSWYQQALGQGPQFIFQYYEEEERQRGNFPDRFSGHQFPNYSSELNVNALLLGDSALYLCASSELGLAGNNEQFFGPGTRLTVL.

V gene TRBV11-3 combines with J gene TRBJ2-3; D might be TRBD1 or TRBD2, each matching 6 bases. Trimming took off 2 bases at V and 5 bases at J, with 11 bases between the two ends. The CDR3 consists of 14 residues. Germline V gene data show CDR1 as SGHNT and CDR2 as YENEEA. The CDR3 sequence: CASSLQGGQDTQYF. DNA for the CDR3: TGTGCCAGCAGCTTACAAGGGGGGCAAGATACGCAGTATTTT.

V usage is TRBV28 and J usage is TRBJ2-4; D uncertain. The V end was cut by 3 bases, the J end by 9 bases, with 12 bases between. Germline V gene lookup returns CDR1 MDHEN and CDR2 SYDVKM. The CDR3 has 13 residues. The CDR3 protein is CASSFGDRVIQYF. CDR3 nucleotide sequence: TGTGCCAGCAGTTTTGGGGATAGGGTCATTCAGTACTTC.

The V gene is TRBV9, the J gene TRBJ1-6; TRBD1 agrees at 11 bases. The CDR3 extends over 15 amino acids. In germline, CDR1 is SGDLS, CDR2 YYNGEE. Losses at the gene ends were 4 bases for V and 10 bases for J; bases not matched to a gene: 7. The CDR3 reads CASSPGQGARSPLHF. The CDR3 DNA reads as TGTGCCAGCAGCCCAGGACAGGGGGCTAGGTCACCCCTCCACTTT.

This clone appeared a single time. J is TRBJ2-7 and V is TRBV6-1; D is undetermined. Germline CDR1 reads MNHNS; CDR2 reads SASEGT. The CDR3 is made up of 13 amino acids. The V end lost 0 bases, the J end lost 0 bases, and 3 bases lay between the germline ends. As DNA, the CDR3 is TGTGCCAGCAGTGAAGCGTTCTCCTACGAGCAGTACTTC. Translated: CASSEAFSYEQYF.

In its sample, this clone was seen once. J is TRBJ2-7 and V is TRBV5-1; D gene ambiguous. The V gene's germline CDR1 is SGHRS and CDR2 YFSETQ. The length of the CDR3 is 12 residues. V was pared by 4 bases and J by 6 bases, with 11 bases between. CDR3 nucleotide sequence: TGCGCCAGCAGCACGGGCATGTCCGAGCAGTACTTC. Encoded protein: CASSTGMSEQYF.

This clone was seen once. The chain links TRBV7-2 to TRBJ2-5; D gene ambiguous. Germline V gene data show CDR1 as SGHTA and CDR2 as FQGNSA. CDR3 length equals 14 residues. The V end was cut by 3 bases, the J end by 2 bases, with 10 bases between. In DNA form, the CDR3 reads TGTGCCAGCAGCTTCACCAGCACACAAGAGACCCAGTACTTC. It codes for CASSFTSTQETQYF.

CDR3 bases: TGTGCCAGCTCACCACCGGGCAGGTGGAACACTGAAGCTTTCTTT. Residues: CASSPPGRWNTEAFF. The chain links TRBV18 to TRBJ1-1; D not resolved. Deletions cut 0 bases from V and 1 base from J, with 9 bases between. This CDR3 is built from 15 residues. Germline V gene sequence: CDR1 KGHSH, CDR2 LQKENI.

The V and J genes are TRBV2 and TRBJ2-5, with 8 bases that match TRBD2. The CDR3 runs 13 residues. Germline V CDR1 and CDR2: SNHLY, FYNNEI. V shed 5 bases and J 4 bases; nucleotides not matched to a gene: 3. The CDR3 region is CASSLLAGETQYF. The DNA for the CDR3 is TGTGCCAGCAGTCTCCTAGCGGGAGAGACCCAGTACTTC. The whole variable domain, remainder taken from reference TRBV2 and TRBJ2-5, is EPEVTQTPSHQVTQMGQEVILRCVPISNHLYFYWYRQILGQKVEFLVSFYNNEISEKSEIFDDQFSVERPDGSNFTLKIRSTKLEDSAMYFCASSLLAGETQYFGPGTRLLVL.

This chain uses TRBV2 with TRBJ2-3; 10 bases align to TRBD1. V gave up 4 bases and J gave up 4 bases; unmatched junction bases: 8. CDR1 and CDR2 from the germline V gene are SNHLY and FYNNEI. The CDR3 loop spans 16 amino acids. The CDR3 loop is CASSARDRGLADTQYF. DNA for the CDR3: TGTGCCAGCAGTGCGAGGGACAGGGGATTGGCAGATACGCAGTATTTT.

This sequence joins TRBV2 and TRBJ1-5; a possible D gene is TRBD1 (6 bases). CDR1 SNHLY and CDR2 FYNNEI come from the germline V gene. This CDR3 is built from 14 residues. With 5 bases removed from V and 7 bases from J, the gap between germline ends came to 15 bases. The CDR3 is CASSFRGQGQPQHF. The CDR3 region has the DNA TGTGCCAGCAGTTTCCGGGGGCAAGGACAGCCCCAGCATTTT.

J is TRBJ2-7 and V is TRBV4-3, with a tentative D call TRBD2 (6 bases). Trimming pared 0 bases from V and 4 bases from J, leaving 13 bases between. The CDR3 totals 15 residues. Germline V gene sequence: CDR1 LGHNA, CDR2 YSLEER. The DNA for the CDR3 is TGCGCCAGCAGCCAAGATCCGGGGAGGCGGTACGAGCAGTACTTC. Its translation: CASSQDPGRRYEQYF.

This clone occurred a few times. The rearrangement joins TRBV5-6 to TRBJ1-1; weak D call: TRBD1 (6 bases). The V gene lost 4 bases and the J gene lost 4 bases, with 17 bases spanning the gap. CDR1 SGHDT and CDR2 YYEEEE come from the germline V gene. This CDR3 has 15 residues. The DNA of the CDR3 is TGTGCCAGCAGCCCCTTCGAGGGGGGCGGCACTGAAGCTTTCTTT. Its protein is CASSPFEGGGTEAFF.

The chain joins TRBV5-6 to TRBJ2-1, with 7 bases aligning to TRBD1. This CDR3 has 17 amino acids. V gave up 0 bases and J gave up 2 bases; unmatched junction bases: 8. The germline gives CDR1 SGHDT, CDR2 YYEEEE. CDR3 bases: TGTGCCAGCAGCTTGGATTATAAGGGACAGACCTACAATGAGCAGTTCTTC. As protein: CASSLDYKGQTYNEQFF.

This chain uses TRBV6-5 with TRBJ1-2; D gene ambiguous. V dropped 5 bases and J dropped 6 bases, with 13 bases sitting between them. Germline values: CDR1 MNHEY, CDR2 SVGAGI. This CDR3 is built from 13 residues. CDR3 amino acids: CASSEGAGHGYTF. The CDR3 nucleotides are TGTGCCAGCAGTGAAGGAGCAGGCCATGGCTACACCTTC.

This clone was seen once. The rearrangement uses TRBV28 and TRBJ1-3; the match to TRBD1 covers 8 bases. The length of the CDR3 is 19 residues. Germline V gene data show CDR1 as MDHEN and CDR2 as SYDVKM. Trimming cost V 3 bases and J 0 bases; bases outside gene matches: 13. The CDR3 DNA sequence: TGTGCCAGCAGTTTTCACCAATTTGGACAGGGAACCTCTGGAAACACCATATATTTT. It encodes CASSFHQFGQGTSGNTIYF.

This clone was observed a few times. The chain links TRBV6-1 to TRBJ2-5; 7 positions agree with TRBD2. J lost 5 bases, V lost 6 bases, and 9 bases had no gene match. In germline, CDR1 is MNHNS, CDR2 SASEGT. CDR3 size: 14 residues. The CDR3 coding sequence is TGTGCCAGCAGCTCCCTAGCGGTCGTGGAGACCCAGTACTTC. Residues: CASSSLAVVETQYF.

CDR3 in DNA: TGTGCCAGCAGTGAATTAGGGACAGGGGAGAGGATGAACACTGAAGCTTTCTTT. It specifies CASSELGTGERMNTEAFF. This chain uses TRBV6-1 with TRBJ1-1, with 10 bases that match TRBD1. The germline CDR1 and CDR2 sequences are MNHNS and SASEGT. CDR3 length equals 18 residues. Losses at the gene ends were 2 bases for V and 0 bases for J; bases not matched to a gene: 9.

This chain links TRBV7-2 with TRBJ2-5; no clear D gene. Germline V gives CDR1 SGHTA, CDR2 FQGNSA. V gave up 4 bases and J gave up 7 bases, with 13 bases separating them. The CDR3 spans 13 residues. The CDR3 bases are TGTGCCAGCAGCTCGGTTCCCGAGTCGACCCAGTACTTC. It yields the protein CASSSVPESTQYF.

The rearrangement joins TRBV19 to TRBJ2-7; D gene unclear. The V end lost 6 bases, the J end lost 4 bases, and 10 bases lay between the germline ends. Germline V CDR1 and CDR2: LNHDA, SQIVND (reference sequence). This CDR3 is 12 amino acids long. CDR3 nucleotide sequence: TGTGCCAGTAGCGGAGACAATTACGAGCAGTACTTC. Translated, it gives CASSGDNYEQYF.

The V gene is TRBV7-8, the J gene TRBJ1-3, with D tentatively TRBD1 (6 bases). The CDR3 loop spans 17 amino acids. Germline V gene data show CDR1 as SGHVS and CDR2 as FQNEAQ. Trimming removed 5 bases at V and 3 bases at J, with 20 bases between. The CDR3 region has the DNA TGTGCCAGCAGCCCTAGGCCGACTGGACAGTTTGGAAACACCATATATTTT. Translation gives CASSPRPTGQFGNTIYF. Based on the CDR3 plus reference TRBV7-8 and TRBJ1-3, the full variable domain is GAGVSQSPRYKVAKRGQDVALRCDPISGHVSLFWYQQALGQGPEFLTYFQNEAQLDKSGLPSDRFFAERPEGSVSTLKIQRTQQEDSAVYLCASSPRPTGQFGNTIYFGEGSWLTVV.